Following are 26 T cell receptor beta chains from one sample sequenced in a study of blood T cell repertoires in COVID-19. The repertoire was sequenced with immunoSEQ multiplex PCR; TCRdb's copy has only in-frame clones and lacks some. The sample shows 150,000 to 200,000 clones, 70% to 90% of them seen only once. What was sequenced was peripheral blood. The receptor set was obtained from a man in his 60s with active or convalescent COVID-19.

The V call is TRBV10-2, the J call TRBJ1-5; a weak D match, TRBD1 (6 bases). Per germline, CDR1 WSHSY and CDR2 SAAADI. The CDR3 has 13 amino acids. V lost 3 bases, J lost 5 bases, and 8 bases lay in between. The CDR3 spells CASSEGGYQPQHF. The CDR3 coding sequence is TGCGCCAGCAGTGAAGGGGGTTATCAGCCCCAGCATTTT.

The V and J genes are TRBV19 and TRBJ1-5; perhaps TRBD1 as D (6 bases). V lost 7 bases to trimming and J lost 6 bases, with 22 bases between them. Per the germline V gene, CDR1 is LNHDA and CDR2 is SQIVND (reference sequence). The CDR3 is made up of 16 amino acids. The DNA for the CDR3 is TGTGCCAGTACCGCCCCCCACAGGGAACGGGCTCAGCCCCAGCATTTT. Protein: CASTAPHRERAQPQHF.

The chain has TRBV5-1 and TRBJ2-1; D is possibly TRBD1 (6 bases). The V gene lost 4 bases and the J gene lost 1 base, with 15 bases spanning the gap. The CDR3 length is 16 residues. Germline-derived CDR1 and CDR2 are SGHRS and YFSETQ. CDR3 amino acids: CASSARTAKSYNEQFF. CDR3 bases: TGCGCCAGCAGCGCGAGGACAGCGAAATCCTACAATGAGCAGTTCTTC.

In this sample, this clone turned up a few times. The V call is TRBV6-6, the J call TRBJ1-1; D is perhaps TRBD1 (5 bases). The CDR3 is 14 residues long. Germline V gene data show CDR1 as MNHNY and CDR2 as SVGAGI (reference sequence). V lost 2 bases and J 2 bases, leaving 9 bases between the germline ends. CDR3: CASSYAGDNTEAFF. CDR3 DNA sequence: TGTGCCAGCAGTTACGCGGGGGATAACACTGAAGCTTTCTTT.

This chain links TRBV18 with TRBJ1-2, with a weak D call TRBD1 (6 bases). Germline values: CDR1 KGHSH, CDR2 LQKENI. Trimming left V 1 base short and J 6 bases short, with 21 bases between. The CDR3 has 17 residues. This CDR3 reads CASSPLGFRAGDHGYTF. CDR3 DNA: TGTGCCAGCTCACCACTCGGTTTTAGGGCAGGGGACCATGGCTACACCTTC.

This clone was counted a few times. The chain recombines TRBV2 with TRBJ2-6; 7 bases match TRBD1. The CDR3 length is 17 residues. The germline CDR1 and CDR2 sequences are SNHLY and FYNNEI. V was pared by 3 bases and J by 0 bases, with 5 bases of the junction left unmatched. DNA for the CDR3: TGTGCCAGCAGTGAGGGCAGGGGGTTCTCTGGGGCCAACGTCCTGACTTTC. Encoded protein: CASSEGRGFSGANVLTF.

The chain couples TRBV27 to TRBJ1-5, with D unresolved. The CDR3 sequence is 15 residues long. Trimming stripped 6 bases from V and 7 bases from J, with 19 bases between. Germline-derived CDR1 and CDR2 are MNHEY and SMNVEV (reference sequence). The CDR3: CASSLKASGRQPQHF. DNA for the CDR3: TGTGCCAGCAGCCTAAAGGCAAGCGGTCGGCAGCCCCAGCATTTT.

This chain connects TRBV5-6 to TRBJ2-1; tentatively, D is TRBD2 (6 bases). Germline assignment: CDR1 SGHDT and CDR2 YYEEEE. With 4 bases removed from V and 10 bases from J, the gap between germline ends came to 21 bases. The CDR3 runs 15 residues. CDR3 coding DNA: TGTGCCAGCAGCGCCCCGGGACTCAGCGTTGAAGAGCAGTTCTTC. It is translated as CASSAPGLSVEEQFF.

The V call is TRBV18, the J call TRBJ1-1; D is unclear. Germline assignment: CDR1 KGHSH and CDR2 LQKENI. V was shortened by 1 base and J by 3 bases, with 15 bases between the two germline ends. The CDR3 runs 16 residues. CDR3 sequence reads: CASSPLVAGGYTEAFF. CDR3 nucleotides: TGTGCCAGCTCACCACTGGTTGCCGGAGGGTACACTGAAGCTTTCTTT.

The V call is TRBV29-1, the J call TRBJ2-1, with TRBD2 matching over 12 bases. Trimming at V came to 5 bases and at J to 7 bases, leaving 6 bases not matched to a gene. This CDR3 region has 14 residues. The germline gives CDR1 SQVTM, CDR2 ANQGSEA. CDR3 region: CSVRTSGEPNEQFF. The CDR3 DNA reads TGCAGCGTTCGGACTAGCGGGGAGCCTAATGAGCAGTTCTTC.

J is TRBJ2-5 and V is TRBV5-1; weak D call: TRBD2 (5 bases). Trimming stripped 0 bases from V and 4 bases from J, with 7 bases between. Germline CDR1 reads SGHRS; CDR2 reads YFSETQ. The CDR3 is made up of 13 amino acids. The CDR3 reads CASSLDGVETQYF. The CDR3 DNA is TGCGCCAGCAGCTTGGACGGGGTAGAGACCCAGTACTTC.

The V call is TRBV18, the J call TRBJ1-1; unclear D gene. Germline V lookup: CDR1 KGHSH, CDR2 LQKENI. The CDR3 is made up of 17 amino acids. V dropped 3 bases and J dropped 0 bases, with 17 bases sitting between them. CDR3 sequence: CASSPSRAPIMNTEAFF. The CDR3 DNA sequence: TGTGCCAGCTCACCTTCGAGGGCACCTATTATGAACACTGAAGCTTTCTTT. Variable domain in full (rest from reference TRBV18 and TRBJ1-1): NAGVMQNPRHLVRRRGQEARLRCSPMKGHSHVYWYRQLPEEGLKFMVYLQKENIIDESGMPKERFSAEFPKEGPSILRIQQVVRGDSAAYFCASSPSRAPIMNTEAFFGQGTRLTVV.

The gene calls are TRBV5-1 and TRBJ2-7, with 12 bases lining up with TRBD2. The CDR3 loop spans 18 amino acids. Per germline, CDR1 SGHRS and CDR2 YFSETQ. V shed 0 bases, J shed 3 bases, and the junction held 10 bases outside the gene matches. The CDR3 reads CASSLAPSGGALGYEQYF. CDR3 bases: TGCGCCAGCAGCTTGGCTCCTAGCGGGGGGGCCCTAGGCTACGAGCAGTACTTC.

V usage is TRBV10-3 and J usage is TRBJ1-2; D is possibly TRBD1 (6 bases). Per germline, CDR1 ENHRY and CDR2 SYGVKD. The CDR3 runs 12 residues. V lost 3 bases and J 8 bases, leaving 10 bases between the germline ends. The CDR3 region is CAISEGGAGYTF. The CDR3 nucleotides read TGTGCCATCAGTGAAGGGGGGGCAGGCTACACCTTC.

The CDR3 spells CASSLRQEMNTEAFF. CDR3 bases: TGTGCCAGCTCACTCCGACAGGAGATGAACACTGAAGCTTTCTTT. The rearrangement joins TRBV18 to TRBJ1-1, with D perhaps matching TRBD1 (6 bases). V lost 4 bases to trimming and J lost 0 bases, with 12 bases between them. Germline-derived CDR1 and CDR2 are KGHSH and LQKENI. This CDR3 comprises 15 residues.

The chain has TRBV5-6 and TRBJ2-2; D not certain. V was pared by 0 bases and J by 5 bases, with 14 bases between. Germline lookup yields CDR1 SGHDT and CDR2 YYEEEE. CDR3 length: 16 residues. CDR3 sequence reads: CASSLGAAMLTGELFF. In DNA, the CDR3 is TGTGCCAGCAGCTTGGGTGCAGCGATGCTAACCGGGGAGCTGTTTTTT.

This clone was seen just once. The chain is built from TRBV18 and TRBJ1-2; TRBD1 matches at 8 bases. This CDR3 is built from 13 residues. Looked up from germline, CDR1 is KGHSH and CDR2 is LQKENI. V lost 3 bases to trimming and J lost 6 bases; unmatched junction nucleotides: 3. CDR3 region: CASSPATGDGYTF. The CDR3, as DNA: TGTGCCAGCTCACCGGCGACAGGGGATGGCTACACCTTC.

This CDR3 is CSATLTGKQYF. In nucleotides, the CDR3 is TGCAGTGCTACACTGACAGGGAAGCAGTACTTC. The chain employs TRBV20-1 and TRBJ2-7, with 7 bases lining up with TRBD1. Trimming at V came to 4 bases and at J to 8 bases, leaving 5 bases not matched to a gene. CDR1 is DFQATT and CDR2 is SNEGSKA in the germline V gene (reference sequence). The CDR3 totals 11 residues.

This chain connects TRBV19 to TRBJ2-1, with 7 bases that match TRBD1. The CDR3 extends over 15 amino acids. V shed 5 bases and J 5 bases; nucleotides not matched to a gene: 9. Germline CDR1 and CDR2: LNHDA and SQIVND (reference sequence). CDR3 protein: CASSLLGQPNNEQFF. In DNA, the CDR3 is TGTGCCAGTAGTCTCCTGGGACAGCCCAACAATGAGCAGTTCTTC. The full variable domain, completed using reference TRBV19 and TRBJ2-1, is DGGITQSPKYLFRKEGQNVTLSCEQNLNHDAMYWYRQDPGQGLRLIYYSQIVNDFQKGDIAEGYSVSREKKESFPLTVTSAQKNPTAFYLCASSLLGQPNNEQFFGPGTRLTVL.

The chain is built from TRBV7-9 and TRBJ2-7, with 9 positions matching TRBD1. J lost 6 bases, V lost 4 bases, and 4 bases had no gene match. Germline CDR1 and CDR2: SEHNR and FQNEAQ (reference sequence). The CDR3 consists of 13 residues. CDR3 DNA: TGTGCCAGCAGCTCCGGGACAGGGCGCGAGCAGTACTTC. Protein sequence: CASSSGTGREQYF.

CDR3 in DNA: TGTGCCAGCAGCCCAGGATTTGGCACTGAAGCTTTCTTT. Protein sequence: CASSPGFGTEAFF. The chain joins TRBV7-9 to TRBJ1-1; D gene ambiguous. The CDR3 contains 13 residues. V was shortened by 5 bases and J by 4 bases, with 11 bases between the two germline ends. Germline V gene sequence: CDR1 SEHNR, CDR2 FQNEAQ (reference sequence).

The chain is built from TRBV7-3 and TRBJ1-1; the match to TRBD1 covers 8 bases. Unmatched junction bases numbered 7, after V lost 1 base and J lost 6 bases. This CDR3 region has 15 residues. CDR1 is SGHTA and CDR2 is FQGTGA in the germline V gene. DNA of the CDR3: TGTGCCAGCAGCTTAATAGGGACAGGTGGAGCTGAAGCTTTCTTT. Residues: CASSLIGTGGAEAFF.

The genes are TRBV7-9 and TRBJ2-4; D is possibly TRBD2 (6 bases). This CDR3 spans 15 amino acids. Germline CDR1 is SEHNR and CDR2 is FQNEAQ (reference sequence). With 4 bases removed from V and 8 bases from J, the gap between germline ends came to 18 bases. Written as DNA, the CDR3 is TGTGCCAGCAGCTCCGGTGGAGGGAGTAAGGACATTCAGTACTTC. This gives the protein CASSSGGGSKDIQYF.

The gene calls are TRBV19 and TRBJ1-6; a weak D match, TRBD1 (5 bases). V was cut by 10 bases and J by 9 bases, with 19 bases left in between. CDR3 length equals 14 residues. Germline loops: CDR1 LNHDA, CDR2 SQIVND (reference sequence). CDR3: CATRSGAPGSPLHF. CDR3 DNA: TGTGCCACCCGGTCTGGGGCCCCGGGTTCACCCCTCCACTTT.

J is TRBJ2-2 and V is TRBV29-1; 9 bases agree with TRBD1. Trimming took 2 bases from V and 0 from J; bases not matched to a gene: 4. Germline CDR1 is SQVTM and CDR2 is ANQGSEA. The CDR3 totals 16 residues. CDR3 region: CSVELTGGSNTGELFF. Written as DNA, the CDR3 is TGCAGCGTTGAACTAACAGGGGGCTCGAACACCGGGGAGCTGTTTTTT.

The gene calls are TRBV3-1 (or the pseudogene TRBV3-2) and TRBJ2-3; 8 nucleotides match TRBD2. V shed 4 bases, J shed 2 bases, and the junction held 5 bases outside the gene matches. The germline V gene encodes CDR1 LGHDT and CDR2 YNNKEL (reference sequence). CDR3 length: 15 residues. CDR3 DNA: TGTGCCAGCAGCCTGCGGGGGGCCAACACAGATACGCAGTATTTT. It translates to CASSLRGANTDTQYF.